The rows below give T cell receptor beta chains drawn from one sample of a study of blood T cell repertoires in COVID-19. The assay was immunoSEQ multiplex PCR, and TCRdb's table has in-frame clones only and misses some. The sample has about 310,000 clones, around 87% seen once; the top ten hold roughly 7.1%. Sequenced input: peripheral blood. The receptors derive from a woman in her forties or fifties who had recovered from COVID-19. CDR3s include the opening cysteine and the closing phenylalanine or tryptophan. The D gene is left open where the match is weak. Part of the rows lack a size; the others show once, few, many or a class for expanded clones.

D: .; V: TRBV3-1/TRBV3-2; J: TRBJ2-7; size: .; DNA: TGTGCCAGCAGCCAAGACCGGGACATGGAGCAGTACTTC; CDR3: CASSQDRDMEQYF
D: TRBD2; V: TRBV2; J: TRBJ2-3; size: .; DNA: TGTGCCAGCAGTTGGACTAGCGGAGGGGCAGATACGCAGTATTTT; CDR3: CASSWTSGGADTQYF
D: TRBD1; V: TRBV7-2; J: TRBJ1-3; size: .; DNA: TGTGCCAGCAGCTTAGACAGGGGCAGTGGAAACACCATATATTTT; CDR3: CASSLDRGSGNTIYF
D: TRBD2; V: TRBV5-5; J: TRBJ2-5; size: .; DNA: TGTGCCAGCAGCTCAGGGGTTCACGGGGGGGCAGAAGAGACCCAGTACTTC; CDR3: CASSSGVHGGAEETQYF
D: TRBD2; V: TRBV19; J: TRBJ2-7; size: .; DNA: TGTGCCAGTAGTGAACCGGGGGGACTACCCTACGAGCAGTACTTC; CDR3: CASSEPGGLPYEQYF
D: TRBD1; V: TRBV19; J: TRBJ1-1; size: .; DNA: TGTGCCAGTAGTAATTTGGAGGGGGCGTTGGTAACTGAAGCTTTCTTT; CDR3: CASSNLEGALVTEAFF
D: .; V: TRBV5-1; J: TRBJ1-2; size: .; DNA: TGCGCCAGCAGCTTGACCCAGGTTACCTATGGCTACACCTTC; CDR3: CASSLTQVTYGYTF
D: .; V: TRBV2; J: TRBJ1-5; size: few; DNA: TGTGCCAGCAGTGAAGGGGCGACCCCAAATCAGCCCCAGCATTTT; CDR3: CASSEGATPNQPQHF
D: .; V: TRBV5-4; J: TRBJ2-3; size: .; DNA: TGTGCCAGCAGCCCGGGAGCTATGGATACGCAGTATTTT; CDR3: CASSPGAMDTQYF
D: TRBD1; V: TRBV28; J: TRBJ2-1; size: .; DNA: TGTGCCAGCAAGGAGACAGGGACCTACAATGAGCAGTTCTTC; CDR3: CASKETGTYNEQFF
D: TRBD2; V: TRBV23-1; J: TRBJ2-1; size: .; DNA: TGCGCCAGCAGTCAACTCCAGAAGTGCTACCGAAGCGGGAGATGCTGGAATGAGCAGTTCTTC; CDR3: CASSQLQKCYRSGRCWNEQFF
D: .; V: TRBV15; J: TRBJ2-1; size: .; DNA: TGTGCCACCAGCAGAGATCGGGTGCATGAGCAGTTCTTC; CDR3: CATSRDRVHEQFF
D: TRBD1; V: TRBV9; J: TRBJ2-3; size: .; DNA: TGTGCCAGCAGCGGACAGGGCTATACGCAGTATTTT; CDR3: CASSGQGYTQYF
D: .; V: TRBV10-3; J: TRBJ2-3; size: .; DNA: TGTGCCATCACCCCGGGGGACCCAAACCCAGATACGCAGTATTTT; CDR3: CAITPGDPNPDTQYF
D: .; V: TRBV5-6; J: TRBJ2-3; size: .; DNA: TGTGCCAGCAGCTTGTGGGGGGGCACAGATACGCAGTATTTT; CDR3: CASSLWGGTDTQYF
D: .; V: TRBV15; J: TRBJ2-1; size: .; DNA: TGTGCCACCAGCAGCGCACCTCGGAGCTCCTACAATGAGCAGTTCTTC; CDR3: CATSSAPRSSYNEQFF
D: TRBD1; V: TRBV14; J: TRBJ1-1; size: .; DNA: TGTGCCAGCAGCCAATGGGACGGGACAGGGTGGACTGAAGCTTTCTTT; CDR3: CASSQWDGTGWTEAFF
D: TRBD1; V: TRBV20-1; J: TRBJ1-6; size: few; DNA: TGCAGTGCCAGTCCCGGGACAGGGGCCGATAATTCACCCCTCCACTTT; CDR3: CSASPGTGADNSPLHF
D: .; V: TRBV15; J: TRBJ2-3; size: .; DNA: TGTGCCACCAGCAGGGACTACAACACAGATACGCAGTATTTT; CDR3: CATSRDYNTDTQYF
D: .; V: TRBV6-4; J: TRBJ1-1; size: .; DNA: TGTGCCAGCAGTGAAAACCCCTTGGTCGGTGAAGCTTTCTTT; CDR3: CASSENPLVGEAFF
D: TRBD1; V: TRBV6-5; J: TRBJ1-2; size: .; DNA: TGTGCCAGCAGTTCCGGGACAGAGAGTCCTGTCTACACCTTC; CDR3: CASSSGTESPVYTF
D: TRBD1; V: TRBV7-2; J: TRBJ2-7; size: .; DNA: TGTGCCAGCGCCTTAGAGGGGACAGAGACCTACGAGCAGTACTTC; CDR3: CASALEGTETYEQYF
D: .; V: TRBV6-5; J: TRBJ2-7; size: .; DNA: TGTGCCAGCAGCTCCGGACTCCTCTCTTCCTACGAGCAGTACTTC; CDR3: CASSSGLLSSYEQYF
D: .; V: TRBV9; J: TRBJ2-5; size: .; DNA: TGTGCCAGCAGCGCCGACCTAGTCCAAGAGACCCAGTACTTC; CDR3: CASSADLVQETQYF
D: .; V: TRBV6-2/TRBV6-3; J: TRBJ1-1; size: .; DNA: TGTGCCAGCAGTTATACAGGGTCCAGCACTGAAGCTTTCTTT; CDR3: CASSYTGSSTEAFF
D: .; V: TRBV7-2; J: TRBJ2-1; size: .; DNA: TGTGCCAGCAGCTTATCTAGCAACAATGAGCAGTTCTTC; CDR3: CASSLSSNNEQFF
D: TRBD1; V: TRBV18; J: TRBJ1-4; size: .; DNA: TGTGCCAGCTCACAAACCGGGACAGATGAAAAACTGTTTTTT; CDR3: CASSQTGTDEKLFF
D: TRBD1; V: TRBV11-2; J: TRBJ1-2; size: .; DNA: TGTGCCAGCAGCTCGCCCCCCGGACAGGGGGCTGATGGCTACACCTTC; CDR3: CASSSPPGQGADGYTF
D: TRBD1; V: TRBV5-1; J: TRBJ2-7; size: .; DNA: TGCGCCAGCAGCTTGGGTCAGGGGGCCAGGGAGCAGTACTTC; CDR3: CASSLGQGAREQYF
D: .; V: TRBV5-8; J: TRBJ2-6; size: few; DNA: TGTGCCAGCAGCTCTGATCTTGCGGGGACTTTC; CDR3: CASSSDLAGTF
D: TRBD1; V: TRBV6-5; J: TRBJ2-5; size: .; DNA: TGTGCCAGCAAATGGACAGGGAGCCAAGAGACCCAGTACTTC; CDR3: CASKWTGSQETQYF
D: .; V: TRBV30; J: TRBJ1-6; size: .; DNA: TGTGCCTGGAGGTCGAGGGGCGCGGGAAACAATTCACCCCTCCACTTT; CDR3: CAWRSRGAGNNSPLHF
D: .; V: TRBV28; J: TRBJ1-6; size: .; DNA: TGTGCCAGCAGTTTGGGGCCTCGCTCCTATAATTCACCCCTCCACTTT; CDR3: CASSLGPRSYNSPLHF
D: .; V: TRBV9; J: TRBJ2-5; size: .; DNA: TGTGCCAGCAGCGACCAGGGAGAGACCCAGTACTTC; CDR3: CASSDQGETQYF
D: TRBD1; V: TRBV18; J: TRBJ1-4; size: .; DNA: TGTGCCAGCTCATCATCAGGGGGAGATCTACTGTTTTTT; CDR3: CASSSSGGDLLFF
D: .; V: TRBV18; J: TRBJ2-7; size: .; DNA: TGTGCCAGCTCACCCTCTCAGGTCTCCTACGAGCAGTACTTC; CDR3: CASSPSQVSYEQYF
D: .; V: TRBV7-2; J: TRBJ1-6; size: .; DNA: TGTGCCAGCAGCTTAGTAGGGGGTAATTCACCCCTCCACTTT; CDR3: CASSLVGGNSPLHF
D: .; V: TRBV18; J: TRBJ2-7; size: .; DNA: TGTGCCAGCTCACAGGGGCCATCCTACGAGCAGTACTTC; CDR3: CASSQGPSYEQYF
D: TRBD1; V: TRBV14; J: TRBJ1-1; size: .; DNA: TGTGCCAGCAGCCAACGGGACAGGGGGGCTGAAGCTTTCTTT; CDR3: CASSQRDRGAEAFF
D: TRBD1; V: TRBV28; J: TRBJ1-6; size: once; DNA: TGTGCCAGCAGTAGGACAGGGTGGAATTCACCCCTCCACTTT; CDR3: CASSRTGWNSPLHF
D: TRBD2; V: TRBV19; J: TRBJ2-5; size: .; DNA: TGTGCCAGTAGTATGGGGACTAGCGGAGGGGAGACCCAGTACTTC; CDR3: CASSMGTSGGETQYF